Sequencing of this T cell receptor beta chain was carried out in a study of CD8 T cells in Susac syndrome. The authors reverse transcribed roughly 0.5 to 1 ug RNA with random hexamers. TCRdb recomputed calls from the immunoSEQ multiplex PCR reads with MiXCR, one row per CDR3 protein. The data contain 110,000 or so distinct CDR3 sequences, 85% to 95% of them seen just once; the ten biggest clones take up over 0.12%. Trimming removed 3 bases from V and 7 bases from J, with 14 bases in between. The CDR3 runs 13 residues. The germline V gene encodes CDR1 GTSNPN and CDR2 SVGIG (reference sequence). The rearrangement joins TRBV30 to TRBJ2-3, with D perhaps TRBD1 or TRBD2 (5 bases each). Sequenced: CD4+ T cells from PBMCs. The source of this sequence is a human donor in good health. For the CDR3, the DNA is TGTGCCTGGAGCGGAGCAGGGACCTATACGCAGTATTTT. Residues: CAWSGAGTYTQYF.